The 21 T cell receptor beta chains presented below share a single source sample, sequenced in a study of cytomegalovirus exposure and HLA in healthy donors (dated by TCRdb to the late 2010s). Library generation was performed with the immunoSEQ multiplex PCR assay. For the multiplex PCR, a mixture combining 60 forward primers for TCR Vbeta segments and 13 reverse primers for TCR Jbeta segments was used. TCRdb provides this immuneACCESS table in a form limited to in-frame rearrangements. Some clones are lacking; in checked studies, under half of them reflect an unresolved V gene, and why the rest are absent is not known. The sample has over 100,000 clones on record. 1.7% of the sample is taken by the ten largest. Sequencing used PBMCs. These receptors all stem from a man younger than 35 in good health and CMV-seronegative.

V usage is TRBV27 and J usage is TRBJ1-1; TRBD1 might be the D (5 bases). Germline-derived CDR1 and CDR2 are MNHEY and SMNVEV (reference sequence). Trimming stripped 2 bases from V and 3 bases from J, with 10 bases between. The CDR3 spans 14 residues. The CDR3 sequence: CASSLQGSDTEAFF. The CDR3 bases are TGTGCCAGCAGTTTACAGGGTTCGGACACTGAAGCTTTCTTT.

The rearrangement links TRBV7-8 to TRBJ1-4; possible D gene TRBD1, 6 bases. The CDR3 covers 16 residues. Germline V lookup: CDR1 SGHVS, CDR2 FQNEAQ. V was shortened by 6 bases and J by 5 bases, with 19 bases between the two germline ends. The CDR3 reads CASRNQPGQGNEKLFF. CDR3 coding DNA: TGTGCCAGCAGGAACCAACCGGGCCAGGGGAATGAAAAACTGTTTTTT.

The V and J genes are TRBV19 and TRBJ2-3; TRBD2 agrees at 7 bases. This CDR3 has 14 residues. The germline CDR1 and CDR2 sequences are LNHDA and SQIVND (reference sequence). J gave up 6 bases and V 7 bases, and 10 bases lay outside the gene matches. The CDR3 bases are TGTGCCAGTAAACTTCGCGGGAGTCCCGATACGCAGTATTTT. This gives the protein CASKLRGSPDTQYF.

The rearrangement uses TRBV7-9 and TRBJ2-7; 7 positions match TRBD2. Germline CDR1 and CDR2: SEHNR and FQNEAQ (reference sequence). The CDR3 runs to 14 residues. V dropped 5 bases and J dropped 2; count of bases not matched to a gene: 6. The CDR3 nucleotides read TGTGCCAGCAGCCCTCTAGCGGATCCCTACGAGCAGTACTTC. This gives the protein CASSPLADPYEQYF.

The rearrangement uses TRBV30 and TRBJ2-2; D is perhaps TRBD1 (5 bases). Trimming removed 0 bases from V and 5 bases from J, with 13 bases in between. From germline, CDR1 is GTSNPN and CDR2 SVGIG (reference sequence). This CDR3 has 15 residues. The CDR3 loop reads CAWSVKDKITGELFF. For the CDR3, the DNA is TGTGCCTGGAGTGTAAAGGACAAAATAACCGGGGAGCTGTTTTTT.

The chain carries TRBV11-2 and TRBJ2-5; TRBD1 aligns across 7 bases. This CDR3 has 15 residues. V lost 0 bases to trimming and J lost 5 bases; unmatched junction nucleotides: 6. Germline V gives CDR1 SGHAT, CDR2 FQNNGV. The CDR3 reads CASSLEPYRGETQYF. The DNA of the CDR3 is TGTGCCAGCAGCTTAGAGCCGTACAGGGGTGAGACCCAGTACTTC.

The V and J genes are TRBV30 and TRBJ2-2; unclear D gene. Germline assignment: CDR1 GTSNPN and CDR2 SVGIG (reference sequence). The germline V and J ends were trimmed by 1 base and 3 bases, with 9 bases remaining between them. The CDR3 is 14 amino acids. Written as DNA, the CDR3 is TGTGCCTGGAGTGGTCCCTACGACACCGGGGAGCTGTTTTTT. Translating gives CAWSGPYDTGELFF.

The rearrangement links TRBV18 to TRBJ1-1; 8 bases are a match to TRBD1. The germline V gene has CDR1 KGHSH and CDR2 LQKENI. CDR3 length: 15 residues. The trim removed 6 bases at V and 5 bases at J, leaving 11 bases unmatched. CDR3 residues: CASSPGGLWGTEAFF. In nucleotides, the CDR3 is TGTGCCAGCTCCCCAGGGGGCCTTTGGGGGACTGAAGCTTTCTTT.

The rearrangement joins TRBV29-1 to TRBJ1-1, with a possible D match to TRBD1 (5 bases). V lost 1 base and J lost 1, with 19 bases in between. Per germline, CDR1 SQVTM and CDR2 ANQGSEA. This CDR3 has 17 residues. The CDR3 spells CSVEAPVGQGGNTEAFF. CDR3 nucleotide sequence: TGCAGCGTTGAAGCTCCCGTGGGGCAGGGTGGGAACACTGAAGCTTTCTTT.

This sequence joins TRBV9 and TRBJ2-5, with 8 bases matching TRBD2. The CDR3 has 16 residues. CDR1 is SGDLS and CDR2 is YYNGEE in the germline V gene. Losses at the gene ends were 4 bases for V and 2 bases for J; bases not matched to a gene: 10. The CDR3 DNA sequence: TGTGCCAGCAGCTTCGGTCCGGTAGCGGGACAAGAGACCCAGTACTTC. Encoded protein: CASSFGPVAGQETQYF. Filled out from reference TRBV9 and TRBJ2-5, the complete variable domain reads DSGVTQTPKHLITATGQRVTLRCSPRSGDLSVYWYQQSLDQGLQFLIQYYNGEERAKGNILERFSAQQFPDLHSELNLSSLELGDSALYFCASSFGPVAGQETQYFGPGTRLLVL.

The J gene is TRBJ2-3, the V gene TRBV18; no reliable D call. V dropped 4 bases and J dropped 1 base, with 6 bases sitting between them. Germline values: CDR1 KGHSH, CDR2 LQKENI. This CDR3 is built from 13 residues. This chain's CDR3 is CASSLTGTDTQYF. CDR3 DNA: TGTGCCAGCTCACTTACAGGCACAGATACGCAGTATTTT.

V usage is TRBV7-3 and J usage is TRBJ2-2; 12 nucleotides match TRBD2. The junction had 8 bases not matched to a gene; V was cut back by 5 bases and J by 1 base. The germline gives CDR1 SGHTA, CDR2 FQGTGA. The CDR3 length is 18 residues. The CDR3 region has the DNA TGTGCCAGCAGCCCATCGACTAGCGGGAGTGTGAACACCGGGGAGCTGTTTTTT. Protein: CASSPSTSGSVNTGELFF.

The chain couples TRBV5-1 to TRBJ1-2; tentative D call: TRBD1 (6 bases). V dropped 6 bases and J dropped 0 bases, with 12 bases sitting between them. Germline V gives CDR1 SGHRS, CDR2 YFSETQ. This CDR3 region has 14 residues. The CDR3 DNA reads TGCGCCAGCACTGAGACAGGTGCTAACTATGGCTACACCTTC. This translates into CASTETGANYGYTF.

The chain has TRBV27 and TRBJ2-4, with D perhaps matching TRBD2 (5 bases). Trimming shortened V by 10 bases and J by 0 bases, and 19 bases separated the two germline ends. Germline lookup yields CDR1 MNHEY and CDR2 SMNVEV (reference sequence). The CDR3 loop spans 16 amino acids. The CDR3 spells CATSEGSNLAKNIQYF. As DNA, the CDR3 is TGTGCCACCTCCGAAGGGAGTAACCTAGCCAAAAACATTCAGTACTTC.

In DNA, the CDR3 is TGTGCCAGCAGCTCGGGACTAGCGGGAGCCGGGGAGCTGTTTTTT. Encoded protein: CASSSGLAGAGELFF. The chain recombines TRBV5-4 with TRBJ2-2, with 14 positions matching TRBD2. The CDR3 totals 15 residues. The germline CDR1 and CDR2 sequences are SGHNT and YYREEE (reference sequence). V trimming: 3 bases; J trimming: 6 bases; junction bases outside the gene matches: 1.

The chain has TRBV5-1 and TRBJ2-1; 9 nucleotides align to TRBD1. The CDR3 has 14 residues. Germline V CDR1 and CDR2: SGHRS, YFSETQ. V lost 1 base and J lost 8; bases outside the gene matches: 4. The CDR3 DNA reads as TGCGCCAGCAGCTTGATCGACAGGGGGTATGAGCAGTTCTTC. Its protein product is CASSLIDRGYEQFF. The variable domain in full, completed from reference TRBV5-1 and TRBJ2-1, reads KAGVTQTPRYLIKTRGQQVTLSCSPISGHRSVSWYQQTPGQGLQFLFEYFSETQRNKGNFPGRFSGRQFSNSRSEMNVSTLELGDSALYLCASSLIDRGYEQFFGPGTRLTVL.

This sequence joins TRBV7-9 and TRBJ2-1; 15 positions agree with TRBD2. The CDR3 has 16 amino acids. From germline, CDR1 is SEHNR and CDR2 FQNEAQ (reference sequence). Trimming at V came to 4 bases and at J to 6 bases, leaving 4 bases not matched to a gene. This CDR3 reads CASSSRTSGRANEQFF. As DNA, the CDR3 is TGTGCCAGCAGCTCCAGGACTAGCGGGAGGGCCAATGAGCAGTTCTTC. Drawing the rest from reference TRBV7-9 and TRBJ2-1, the complete variable domain is DTGVSQNPRHKITKRGQNVTFRCDPISEHNRLYWYRQTLGQGPEFLTYFQNEAQLEKSRLLSDRFSAERPKGSFSTLEIQRTEQGDSAMYLCASSSRTSGRANEQFFGPGTRLTVL.

The chain combines TRBV7-2 with TRBJ2-3, with 7 bases lining up with TRBD1. The CDR3 is 12 amino acids. Trimming at V came to 3 bases and at J to 8 bases, leaving 2 bases not matched to a gene. CDR1 is SGHTA, CDR2 FQGNSA, per germline. CDR3 nucleotides: TGTGCCAGCAGCTTCAGACAGGGTACGCAGTATTTT. Translating gives CASSFRQGTQYF.

The V gene is TRBV19, the J gene TRBJ1-5; D is perhaps TRBD1 (6 bases). The germline V gene encodes CDR1 LNHDA and CDR2 SQIVND (reference sequence). Trimming took off 7 bases at V and 7 bases at J, with 20 bases between the two ends. The CDR3 loop spans 15 amino acids. CDR3 sequence reads: CASIGGGGSRQPQHF. The CDR3 DNA is TGTGCCAGTATCGGGGGCGGGGGGTCCCGACAGCCCCAGCATTTT.

V gene TRBV27 combines with J gene TRBJ1-2; the match to TRBD1 covers 7 bases. The CDR3 extends over 13 amino acids. Per germline, CDR1 MNHEY and CDR2 SMNVEV (reference sequence). V dropped 5 bases and J dropped 4; count of bases not matched to a gene: 4. CDR3 sequence: CASSLGQPYGYTF. CDR3 nucleotides: TGTGCCAGCAGTCTGGGACAGCCCTATGGCTACACCTTC.

This chain joins TRBV7-2 and TRBJ2-2, with D possibly being TRBD2 (5 bases). Deletions cut 4 bases from V and 8 bases from J, with 11 bases between. Germline assignment: CDR1 SGHTA and CDR2 FQGNSA. The CDR3 totals 13 residues. The CDR3 loop reads CASSSDWAGELFF. CDR3 DNA sequence: TGTGCCAGCAGCTCGGACTGGGCGGGGGAGCTGTTTTTT.